The TCR beta chain under discussion was sequenced for a study of vaccination effects on CD4 cells after COVID-19. Study summary: Within the ViraFEST assay, antigen-specific CD4+ T cells underwent expansion with viral peptide pools prior to sequencing. At 16 days and at one week before vaccination, samples were given by two convalescent patients.

Repertoires were generated with immunoSEQ multiplex PCR, while TCRdb's copy carries only in-frame clones and drops some. Of 45,000 or so clones listed, 74% are singletons. Findings and caveats of the study: Recruitment yielded few convalescent patients, and the study had no early post-infection timepoints. Late post-vaccination samples showed marked contraction of infection- and vaccine-induced clones.

Investigators separated out CD4+ T cells once around 9 days of culture had passed. As concerns this clone: Antigen: not known.

CDR3 length equals 14 residues. Trimming stripped 6 bases from V and 2 bases from J, with 12 bases between. CDR1 is MNHEY and CDR2 is SVGAGI in the germline V gene. The origin of this receptor is a human donor who had a prior SARS-CoV-2 infection. The sequences come from CD4+ T cells from PBMCs cultured without peptide, collected before COVID-19 vaccination. This chain connects TRBV6-5 to TRBJ2-3, with D perhaps matching TRBD2 (5 bases). CDR3 bases: TGTGCCAGCAGCCTACTAGATATCACAGATACGCAGTATTTT. This encodes CASSLLDITDTQYF.